The clone carrying this T cell receptor (beta chain) has just a few counts. Its antigen is undetermined. The TCR beta CDR3 regions underwent amplification using RNA transcripts as the source. First-round RT-PCR targeting the TCR CDR3 was performed with the HTBI primer set. TCRdb analysed the multiplex PCR reads with MiXCR anew, one entry per CDR3 protein. The data hold around 480,000 distinct CDR3 sequences, with around an eighth observed a single time. The data were taken from a study of T cells in Graves' hyperthyroidism and ophthalmopathy. The study's findings and limits: Most thyroid clonotypes that were expanded above 0.001 also turned up in blood.

This CDR3 spans 16 amino acids. The germline V gene encodes CDR1 MGHDK and CDR2 SYGVNS. With V trimmed by 4 bases and J by 3 bases, 7 bases remained unmatched. Sequenced material: blood. The origin of this receptor is a woman between 18 and 29 years old with Graves' hyperthyroidism. The chain is built from TRBV25-1 and TRBJ2-1; 9 nucleotides align to TRBD2. CDR3 DNA: TGTGCCAGCAGTGGGCCGACTAGCGGACTCTACAATGAGCAGTTCTTC. Its protein is CASSGPTSGLYNEQFF.